The rows below give T cell receptor beta chains drawn from one sample of a study of blood T cell repertoires in COVID-19. Only in-frame clones appear in the TCRdb table, and some are missing; sequencing was by immunoSEQ multiplex PCR. The table has approximately 250,000 clones, 84% seen once; the top ten hold 3.5% to 4.5%. Sequencing used peripheral blood. The receptor set was obtained from a man aged 45-65 years with acute or convalescent COVID-19. Each CDR3 is given without its conserved first and last residue. Each record gives: D gene, V gene, J gene, CDR3 protein. A D gene is named only where the DNA matches it firmly.

d_call: TRBD2
v_call: TRBV24-1
j_call: TRBJ2-2
cdr3_aa: ATSDPSWREPYTGELF

d_call: NA
v_call: TRBV4-2
j_call: TRBJ2-1
cdr3_aa: ASSQVRESSYNEQF

d_call: TRBD1
v_call: TRBV24-1
j_call: TRBJ2-1
cdr3_aa: ATSDAQGTNTGGQF

d_call: TRBD2
v_call: TRBV5-1
j_call: TRBJ2-7
cdr3_aa: ASSLGAGRDYEQY

d_call: NA
v_call: TRBV19
j_call: TRBJ2-7
cdr3_aa: ASSSQGGKDEQY

d_call: NA
v_call: TRBV11-3
j_call: TRBJ2-1
cdr3_aa: ASSLGSSNEQF

d_call: TRBD1
v_call: TRBV19
j_call: TRBJ1-1
cdr3_aa: ASSGQGRTEAF

d_call: NA
v_call: TRBV6-1
j_call: TRBJ1-2
cdr3_aa: ASSEAGGDYGYT

d_call: TRBD2
v_call: TRBV9
j_call: TRBJ2-1
cdr3_aa: ASSVTAGTSGGNEQF

d_call: TRBD1
v_call: TRBV11-3
j_call: TRBJ2-7
cdr3_aa: ASSAGTAYEQY

d_call: NA
v_call: TRBV5-8
j_call: TRBJ1-2
cdr3_aa: ASSRQANYGYT

d_call: NA
v_call: TRBV7-9
j_call: TRBJ1-6
cdr3_aa: ASSPRDSPLH

d_call: NA
v_call: TRBV7-9
j_call: TRBJ2-1
cdr3_aa: ASSLGFYSSYNEQF

d_call: NA
v_call: TRBV29-1
j_call: TRBJ1-2
cdr3_aa: SVENPIPRNYGYT

d_call: NA
v_call: TRBV21-1
j_call: TRBJ2-3
cdr3_aa: ASSKPGGMDTQY

d_call: NA
v_call: TRBV6-6
j_call: TRBJ1-1
cdr3_aa: ASSLRTGNTEAF

d_call: NA
v_call: TRBV5-5
j_call: TRBJ2-1
cdr3_aa: ASSLDRGSTSNEQF

d_call: TRBD1
v_call: TRBV3-1/TRBV3-2
j_call: TRBJ2-7
cdr3_aa: ASSQDFRGHPDEQY

d_call: TRBD1
v_call: TRBV6-4
j_call: TRBJ1-2
cdr3_aa: ASSDQRDGGGANGYT

d_call: TRBD2
v_call: TRBV5-4
j_call: TRBJ2-1
cdr3_aa: ASSLSLSGLYNEQF

d_call: TRBD2
v_call: TRBV7-2
j_call: TRBJ2-7
cdr3_aa: ASSLLAGPAYEQY

d_call: NA
v_call: TRBV9
j_call: TRBJ2-5
cdr3_aa: ASSTGSLAVQETQY

d_call: NA
v_call: TRBV7-8
j_call: TRBJ1-2
cdr3_aa: ASSLGTGANYGYT

d_call: NA
v_call: TRBV7-2
j_call: TRBJ2-1
cdr3_aa: ASRFDRTRAGDEQF

d_call: NA
v_call: TRBV7-8
j_call: TRBJ2-2
cdr3_aa: ASSLAGAAGAGELF

d_call: TRBD1
v_call: TRBV9
j_call: TRBJ1-1
cdr3_aa: ASSVGWTGGTEAF

d_call: TRBD1
v_call: TRBV6-5
j_call: TRBJ1-1
cdr3_aa: ASSFRGKYTEAF

d_call: NA
v_call: TRBV11-2
j_call: TRBJ2-7
cdr3_aa: ASTLEASPREQY

d_call: NA
v_call: TRBV5-1
j_call: TRBJ2-7
cdr3_aa: ASSWEDSYEQY